Listed here are 32 T cell receptor beta chains from one sample, sequenced in a study of shared clonotypes between healthy human individuals. The method was immunoSEQ multiplex PCR; TCRdb's version includes in-frame clones alone and lacks a portion of them. The sample comprises over a million clones, 78% of which are singletons, and 0.5% to 0.65% rests with the top ten. The specimen was memory CD4+ T cells from PBMCs. Subset denoted: CD45RA-negative fraction. Receptors originate from a man aged 18 to 30 in good health. Some clones in this sample may be carry-over from other donors' samples.

The CDR3 DNA reads as TGTGCCAGCAGTCCCTCCAACGGGGTCTCTGGAAACACCATATATTTT. Amino acid sequence: CASSPSNGVSGNTIYF. The chain combines TRBV28 with TRBJ1-3, with no clear D. Germline V gene data show CDR1 as MDHEN and CDR2 as SYDVKM. There are 16 residues in the CDR3. V was clipped by 5 bases and J by 0 bases, with 14 bases between them.

The chain combines TRBV2 with TRBJ2-5; D is possibly TRBD1 (6 bases). The CDR3 is 12 amino acids. Deletions cut 3 bases from V and 7 bases from J, with 9 bases between. The germline gives CDR1 SNHLY, CDR2 FYNNEI. CDR3 DNA sequence: TGTGCCAGCAGTGAGGAAGGGGGGACCCAGTACTTC. It is translated as CASSEEGGTQYF.

This clone was observed a handful of times. Other DNA sequences of this sample code for an identical CDR3. V is TRBV28 and J is TRBJ2-7; D is ambiguous. This CDR3 comprises 10 residues. The V gene's germline CDR1 is MDHEN and CDR2 SYDVKM. V gave up 5 bases and J gave up 4 bases, with 3 bases separating them. CDR3 sequence reads: CASSRYEQYF. DNA for the CDR3: TGTGCCAGCAGTAGGTACGAGCAGTACTTC.

On this clone itself: Other DNA sequences of this sample code for an identical CDR3. The rearrangement joins TRBV5-4 to TRBJ2-7; D gene uncertain. Per the germline V gene, CDR1 is SGHNT and CDR2 is YYREEE (reference sequence). V shed 4 bases and J shed 0 bases, with 11 bases lying between them. The CDR3 length is 14 residues. The CDR3 DNA reads TGTGCCAGCAGCCTCGGAGCCGGCTCCTACGAGCAGTACTTC. The encoded protein is CASSLGAGSYEQYF.

The rearrangement joins TRBV19 to TRBJ2-7; TRBD1 might be the D (5 bases). CDR3 size: 14 residues. V was cut by 5 bases and J by 2 bases, with 13 bases left in between. Germline V gives CDR1 LNHDA, CDR2 SQIVND (reference sequence). The CDR3 DNA sequence: TGTGCCAGTAGTTACCCAGGGCGCACCTACGAGCAGTACTTC. This translates into CASSYPGRTYEQYF.

V is TRBV6-1 and J is TRBJ2-7; 7 bases match TRBD1. The germline V gene encodes CDR1 MNHNS and CDR2 SASEGT. This CDR3 has 14 residues. Trimming at V came to 3 bases and at J to 5 bases, leaving 7 bases not matched to a gene. CDR3 bases: TGTGCCAGCAGTGAGGCAACAGGGGTCCACGAGCAGTACTTC. This encodes CASSEATGVHEQYF.

The chain employs TRBV5-1 and TRBJ2-3, with 7 bases aligning to TRBD2. V shed 5 bases and J 4 bases; nucleotides not matched to a gene: 10. Germline CDR1 is SGHRS and CDR2 is YFSETQ. The CDR3 has 15 residues. This chain's CDR3 is CASSTGRDTADTQYF. The CDR3 DNA is TGCGCCAGCAGTACGGGGAGGGATACTGCAGATACGCAGTATTTT.

The chain has TRBV5-1 and TRBJ2-1; 12 nucleotides align to TRBD2. This CDR3 region has 17 residues. Looked up from germline, CDR1 is SGHRS and CDR2 is YFSETQ. Trimming cost V 4 bases and J 8 bases; bases outside gene matches: 13. The DNA of the CDR3 is TGCGCCAGCAGCCTCACGACTAGCGGGGGAGGGATGGATGAGCAGTTCTTC. Translated, it gives CASSLTTSGGGMDEQFF.

This clone has a single count. The rearrangement joins TRBV2 to TRBJ1-5; unclear D gene. Deletions cut 2 bases from V and 3 bases from J, with 8 bases between. Germline CDR1 is SNHLY and CDR2 is FYNNEI. This CDR3 comprises 14 residues. The CDR3 DNA reads TGTGCCAGCAGTGAACGTTTGGCCAATCAGCCCCAGCATTTT. Residues: CASSERLANQPQHF.

This clone is a singleton in its sample. This chain uses TRBV5-1 with TRBJ2-1; 13 bases agree with TRBD2. The germline gives CDR1 SGHRS, CDR2 YFSETQ. The CDR3 is made up of 15 amino acids. Trimming at V came to 4 bases and at J to 8 bases, leaving 6 bases not matched to a gene. CDR3 sequence: CASSPGLAGRYEQFF. For the CDR3, the DNA is TGCGCCAGCAGCCCGGGACTAGCGGGGAGGTATGAGCAGTTCTTC.

This clone was detected ten times or more. J is TRBJ1-2 and V is TRBV7-9; 7 bases align to TRBD1. CDR1 is SEHNR and CDR2 is FQNEAQ in the germline V gene (reference sequence). Trimming took 3 bases from V and 0 from J; bases not matched to a gene: 1. The CDR3 runs 14 residues. CDR3 protein: CASSFGQANYGYTF. CDR3 sequence (DNA): TGTGCCAGCAGCTTCGGACAGGCTAACTATGGCTACACCTTC.

This chain uses TRBV30 with TRBJ1-4; D uncertain. V shed 4 bases and J shed 8 bases, with 5 bases lying between them. The CDR3 consists of 10 residues. Germline CDR1 GTSNPN, CDR2 SVGIG (reference sequence). The CDR3 is CAWKDEKLFF. The CDR3 nucleotides are TGTGCCTGGAAGGACGAAAAACTGTTTTTT.

This sequence joins TRBV18 and TRBJ2-4; D may match TRBD1 or TRBD2 (5 bases each). With 3 bases removed from V and 8 bases from J, the gap between germline ends came to 14 bases. From germline, CDR1 is KGHSH and CDR2 LQKENI. The CDR3 is 14 residues long. DNA of the CDR3: TGTGCCAGCTCACCTCTCTCAAGGGGAGACATTCAGTACTTC. Its translation is CASSPLSRGDIQYF.

J is TRBJ1-1 and V is TRBV5-8; weak D call: TRBD1 (6 bases). The CDR3 is 14 amino acids. The V and J ends lost 5 bases and 7 bases respectively, with 18 bases between them. Germline values: CDR1 SGHTS, CDR2 YDEGEE. DNA of the CDR3: TGTGCCAGCAGTTTGACCCCGGGACACCTTGAAGCTTTCTTT. This translates into CASSLTPGHLEAFF.

The CDR3 region is CAISVDRGTDTQYF. The CDR3 DNA follows: TGTGCCATCAGTGTTGACAGGGGCACAGATACGCAGTATTTT. J is TRBJ2-3 and V is TRBV10-3, with 7 bases matching TRBD1. This CDR3 spans 14 amino acids. J was trimmed by 1 base and V by 4 bases; bases with no gene match: 2. Germline V lookup: CDR1 ENHRY, CDR2 SYGVKD.

A single count supports this clone. The chain links TRBV18 to TRBJ2-7; 10 bases line up with TRBD2. V trimming: 0 bases; J trimming: 7 bases; junction bases outside the gene matches: 9. Looked up from germline, CDR1 is KGHSH and CDR2 is LQKENI. The CDR3 is made up of 16 amino acids. CDR3 nucleotides: TGTGCCAGCTCACCACCCAGAGTAGCGGGAGGCTGGGAGCAGTACTTC. This gives the protein CASSPPRVAGGWEQYF.

The chain recombines TRBV2 with TRBJ2-2; TRBD2 agrees at 8 bases. Trimming removed 5 bases from V and 7 bases from J; junction bases left unmatched: 9. The germline V gene encodes CDR1 SNHLY and CDR2 FYNNEI. The CDR3 has 15 amino acids. The CDR3 DNA sequence: TGTGCCAGCAGTTTCCTATTAGCGGGAAACGGGGAGCTGTTTTTT. This encodes CASSFLLAGNGELFF.

This clone was detected once. The chain couples TRBV5-4 to TRBJ1-1, with D perhaps matching TRBD1 (5 bases). Germline V gene lookup returns CDR1 SGHNT and CDR2 YYREEE (reference sequence). The CDR3 loop spans 15 amino acids. Trimming pared 3 bases from V and 4 bases from J, leaving 16 bases between. DNA of the CDR3: TGTGCCAGCAGCTCCCCCAGCAGGGATGGCACTGAAGCTTTCTTT. Protein product: CASSSPSRDGTEAFF.

This chain joins TRBV5-1 and TRBJ1-1; 9 nucleotides agree with TRBD1. Germline V gives CDR1 SGHRS, CDR2 YFSETQ. The CDR3 length is 15 residues. V trimming: 1 base; J trimming: 2 bases; junction bases outside the gene matches: 3. The CDR3 loop is CASSLFTGGNTEAFF. CDR3 nucleotide sequence: TGCGCCAGCAGCTTGTTTACAGGGGGCAACACTGAAGCTTTCTTT.

Of note for this clone: Other DNA sequences in this specimen translate into the identical CDR3. V and J are TRBV20-1 and TRBJ2-2; no reliable D call. The CDR3 runs 11 residues. CDR1 and CDR2 (germline): DFQATT, SNEGSKA (reference sequence). Trimming cost V 3 bases and J 4 bases, with 3 bases left between them. CDR3 bases: TGCAGTGCTAGGCGCACCGGGGAGCTGTTTTTT. Translation gives CSARRTGELFF.

The V and J genes are TRBV28 and TRBJ1-4; D may be TRBD1 (6 bases). The V end lost 9 bases, the J end lost 4 bases, and 18 bases lay between the germline ends. This CDR3 comprises 15 residues. Germline lookup yields CDR1 MDHEN and CDR2 SYDVKM. The CDR3 DNA follows: TGTGCCAGTCGATTACCGGGACAATATAATGAAAAACTGTTTTTT. Encoded protein: CASRLPGQYNEKLFF.

This rearrangement joins TRBV6-1 to TRBJ1-5; 8 bases map to TRBD1. CDR3 size: 15 residues. Germline V gene lookup returns CDR1 MNHNS and CDR2 SASEGT. V was clipped by 6 bases and J by 4 bases; unmatched bases: 8. CDR3 sequence reads: CASSGPGGKNQPQHF. Here the CDR3 DNA reads TGTGCCAGCAGCGGTCCAGGGGGCAAAAATCAGCCCCAGCATTTT.

V is TRBV5-4 and J is TRBJ2-5, with TRBD1 identical over 11 bases. With V trimmed by 4 bases and J by 5 bases, 1 base remained unmatched. The CDR3 runs 13 residues. The germline V gene has CDR1 SGHNT and CDR2 YYREEE (reference sequence). The CDR3 region has the DNA TGTGCCAGCAGCGGACAGGGGGCCGAGACCCAGTACTTC. Residues: CASSGQGAETQYF.

The rearrangement uses TRBV28 and TRBJ1-2; no firm D call. The V end was cut by 7 bases, the J end by 5 bases, with 11 bases between. The CDR3 consists of 12 residues. CDR1 is MDHEN, CDR2 SYDVKM, per germline. The CDR3 is CASTSRGYGYTF. CDR3 DNA: TGTGCCAGCACCTCTCGGGGTTATGGCTACACCTTC.

The chain recombines TRBV6-1 with TRBJ2-7; tentatively, D is TRBD2 (6 bases). Germline V CDR1 and CDR2: MNHNS, SASEGT. With 1 base removed from V and 5 bases from J, the gap between germline ends came to 9 bases. The CDR3 consists of 13 residues. The CDR3 loop is CASSEGWGDEQYF. CDR3 in DNA: TGTGCCAGCAGTGAAGGTTGGGGGGACGAGCAGTACTTC.

The rearrangement links TRBV14 to TRBJ2-5; no clear D. Trimming took off 2 bases at V and 5 bases at J, with 6 bases between the two ends. Germline loops: CDR1 SGHDN, CDR2 FVKESK. This CDR3 spans 12 amino acids. The CDR3 DNA is TGTGCCAGCAGCCAATCGTGGGAGACCCAGTACTTC. Amino acid sequence: CASSQSWETQYF.

This chain uses TRBV6-1 with TRBJ2-7; D not resolved. The CDR3 runs 10 residues. V was cut by 2 bases and J by 10 bases, with 6 bases left in between. Germline-derived CDR1 and CDR2 are MNHNS and SASEGT. For the CDR3, the DNA is TGTGCCAGCAGTGAATGGAAACAGTACTTC. This encodes CASSEWKQYF.

V usage is TRBV5-1 and J usage is TRBJ2-2, with TRBD1 identical over 7 bases. CDR3 size: 13 residues. Trimming at V came to 7 bases and at J to 6 bases, leaving 6 bases not matched to a gene. Germline CDR1 SGHRS, CDR2 YFSETQ. The DNA of the CDR3 is TGCGCCAGCGGAAGGGGACAGCCCGGGGAGCTGTTTTTT. Encoded protein: CASGRGQPGELFF.

Comments on this clone: A much larger clone is a single base away; this may be a read error. The J gene is TRBJ2-1, the V gene TRBV9; 11 bases fit TRBD2. Germline trimming cut 5 bases from V and 2 bases from J; bases unmatched to any gene: 3. Germline CDR1 is SGDLS and CDR2 is YYNGEE. The CDR3 loop spans 15 amino acids. The CDR3 sequence is CASSQTSGTYNEQFF. The CDR3 region has the DNA TGTGCCAGCAGTCAGACTAGCGGGACCTACAATGAGCAGTTCTTC.

This sequence joins TRBV15 and TRBJ2-1, with 9 bases identical to TRBD2. V dropped 0 bases and J dropped 2; count of bases not matched to a gene: 8. The CDR3 length is 18 residues. Looked up from germline, CDR1 is LNHNV and CDR2 is YYDKDF (reference sequence). CDR3 region: CATSRDAYLAGAYNEQFF. CDR3 coding DNA: TGTGCCACCAGCAGAGATGCTTATTTAGCGGGAGCCTACAATGAGCAGTTCTTC.

The V and J genes are TRBV6-5 and TRBJ1-5, with D possibly matching TRBD1 (5 bases). Trimming stripped 5 bases from V and 4 bases from J, with 12 bases between. The CDR3 contains 14 residues. Per germline, CDR1 MNHEY and CDR2 SVGAGI. CDR3 coding DNA: TGTGCCAGCAGTACTGGGACCTTAAATCAGCCCCAGCATTTT. Translated: CASSTGTLNQPQHF.

The V call is TRBV27, the J call TRBJ2-7, with TRBD2 matching over 8 bases. Germline CDR1 reads MNHEY; CDR2 reads SMNVEV (reference sequence). This CDR3 is built from 18 residues. J was trimmed by 1 base and V by 5 bases; bases with no gene match: 16. CDR3 DNA: TGTGCCAGCAGTCCTCAGGGGTTGTTTACTAGCGGTTCCTACGAGCAGTACTTC. This sequence encodes CASSPQGLFTSGSYEQYF.